This entry lists 12 T cell receptor beta chains sequenced from one sample in a study of T cells in Graves' hyperthyroidism and ophthalmopathy. RNA transcripts gave rise to amplified TCR beta CDR3 regions. When the TCR CDR3 underwent first-round RT-PCR, the HTBI primer set was used. Each CDR3 protein gets one entry after TCRdb re-called the multiplex PCR reads with MiXCR. The sample has fewer than 550,000 distinct CDR3 sequences; around 16% are singletons. Source material: blood. These receptors came from a woman between 18 and 30 years old with Graves' hyperthyroidism.

This clonotype showed up just a few times. The chain combines TRBV7-9 with TRBJ2-2; TRBD1 aligns across 9 bases. This CDR3 region has 17 residues. From germline, CDR1 is SEHNR and CDR2 FQNEAQ (reference sequence). Unmatched junction bases numbered 12, after V lost 3 bases and J lost 7 bases. The CDR3 reads CASSFERTGAFYGELFF. Here the CDR3 DNA reads TGTGCCAGCAGCTTCGAGAGGACAGGGGCCTTTTACGGGGAGCTGTTTTTT.

This clonotype appeared a few times. The chain is built from TRBV3-1 and TRBJ2-6; 10 nucleotides line up with TRBD2. The V gene's germline CDR1 is LGHDT and CDR2 YNNKEL (reference sequence). V shed 2 bases, J shed 0 bases, and the junction held 7 bases outside the gene matches. There are 19 residues in the CDR3. The CDR3 spells CASSQMGLALVSGANVLTF. In nucleotides, the CDR3 is TGTGCCAGCAGCCAAATGGGACTAGCGCTGGTCTCTGGGGCCAACGTCCTGACTTTC.

Only a few counts were recorded for this clonotype. V usage is TRBV7-9 and J usage is TRBJ2-7; TRBD2 matches at 10 bases. The V and J ends lost 2 bases and 4 bases, in that order; junction bases with no gene match: 5. Germline V gene sequence: CDR1 SEHNR, CDR2 FQNEAQ (reference sequence). This CDR3 region has 15 residues. The CDR3: CASSLPSGSVYEQYF. In nucleotides, the CDR3 is TGTGCCAGCAGCTTACCTAGCGGGAGTGTGTACGAGCAGTACTTC.

The chain uses TRBV5-4 and TRBJ2-2, with D perhaps matching TRBD1 (6 bases). Trimming cost V 0 bases and J 6 bases, with 6 bases left between them. This CDR3 is 13 amino acids long. The germline V gene has CDR1 SGHNT and CDR2 YYREEE (reference sequence). Written as DNA, the CDR3 is TGTGCCAGCAGCTTGGGACAGGCCGGGGAGCTGTTTTTT. It encodes CASSLGQAGELFF.

The sample holds a few counts of this clonotype. The chain employs TRBV19 and TRBJ2-5; D remains unclear. The CDR3 totals 13 residues. V dropped 4 bases and J dropped 5 bases, with 11 bases sitting between them. In germline, CDR1 is LNHDA, CDR2 SQIVND (reference sequence). Here the CDR3 DNA reads TGTGCCAGTAGTAAAGGGCAACGGGAGACCCAGTACTTC. It encodes CASSKGQRETQYF. The complete variable domain, with remaining parts taken from reference TRBV19 and TRBJ2-5, reads DGGITQSPKYLFRKEGQNVTLSCEQNLNHDAMYWYRQDPGQGLRLIYYSQIVNDFQKGDIAEGYSVSREKKESFPLTVTSAQKNPTAFYLCASSKGQRETQYFGPGTRLLVL.

This clonotype occurred a few times. The chain uses TRBV11-3 and TRBJ2-3, with 12 nucleotides matching TRBD2. CDR1 SGHNT and CDR2 YENEEA come from the germline V gene. With V trimmed by 2 bases and J by 2 bases, 8 bases remained unmatched. The CDR3 consists of 18 residues. The chain's CDR3 is CASSLSGTSGQNTDTQYF. CDR3 DNA sequence: TGTGCCAGCAGCTTAAGCGGGACTAGCGGGCAGAACACAGATACGCAGTATTTT.

This clonotype has at least ten counts. CDR3 loop: CASSLDTNYGYTF. CDR3 coding DNA: TGCGCCAGCAGCTTGGATACTAACTATGGCTACACCTTC. The chain couples TRBV5-1 to TRBJ1-2, with no clear D. The V end lost 0 bases, the J end lost 0 bases, and 3 bases lay between the germline ends. From germline, CDR1 is SGHRS and CDR2 YFSETQ. The CDR3 consists of 13 residues.

J is TRBJ2-3 and V is TRBV7-9; D may be TRBD2 (6 bases). This CDR3 contains 14 residues. Between the trimmed V and J ends, which lost 4 bases and 4 bases, there was a span of 12 bases. Germline CDR1 is SEHNR and CDR2 is FQNEAQ (reference sequence). CDR3 DNA: TGTGCCAGCAGCTATCTAGCGACCCCAGATACGCAGTATTTT. It codes for CASSYLATPDTQYF.

At least ten counts were recorded for this clonotype. The V gene is TRBV11-3, the J gene TRBJ2-1; weak D call: TRBD2 (6 bases). Trimming cost V 1 base and J 9 bases, with 10 bases left between them. The length of the CDR3 is 13 residues. Germline lookup yields CDR1 SGHNT and CDR2 YENEEA. The CDR3 nucleotides read TGTGCCAGCAGCTTAGCGGGAGCTGGTGAGCAGTTCTTC. It is translated as CASSLAGAGEQFF. Full variable domain (rest looked up from reference TRBV11-3 and TRBJ2-1): EAGVVQSPRYKIIEKKQPVAFWCNPISGHNTLYWYLQNLGQGPELLIRYENEEAVDDSQLPKDRFSAERLKGVDSTLKIQPAELGDSAVYLCASSLAGAGEQFFGPGTRLTVL.

This clonotype was found many times. The rearrangement uses TRBV20-1 and TRBJ2-3, with 11 bases matching TRBD1. Trimming cost V 1 base and J 8 bases; bases outside gene matches: 2. From germline, CDR1 is DFQATT and CDR2 SNEGSKA (reference sequence). The CDR3 is made up of 13 amino acids. CDR3 region: CSARGDRGGTQYF. CDR3 coding DNA: TGCAGTGCTAGAGGGGACAGGGGGGGTACGCAGTATTTT.

In this sample, this clonotype turned up many times. This sequence joins TRBV28 and TRBJ2-1; TRBD2 aligns across 8 bases. Germline CDR1 reads MDHEN; CDR2 reads SYDVKM. V trimming: 5 bases; J trimming: 6 bases; junction bases outside the gene matches: 15. This CDR3 is 17 amino acids long. The CDR3 protein is CASSPLRVREAGNEQFF. The CDR3 DNA sequence: TGTGCCAGCAGTCCCCTCCGGGTGCGGGAGGCCGGCAATGAGCAGTTCTTC.

In this sample, this clonotype turned up many times. The chain is built from TRBV11-1 and TRBJ1-1, with a weak D call TRBD1 (5 bases). V was trimmed by 5 bases and J by 2 bases, leaving 15 bases between them. This CDR3 comprises 15 residues. Germline CDR1 reads SGHAT; CDR2 reads FQDESV (reference sequence). CDR3 region: CASSLRRGRNTEAFF. The DNA for the CDR3 is TGTGCCAGCAGCCTTAGACGGGGCAGAAACACTGAAGCTTTCTTT.